The T cell receptor (beta chain) under discussion was sequenced for a study of post-analysis software for immune sequencing data. Study details: The patients showed relapsing-remitting, secondary progressive and progressive-relapsing multiple sclerosis courses. Study-level points and caveats: In patients, about 5 TRBV segments were more frequent than in controls, with TRBV5-6, TRBV5-1 and TRBV20-1 among them.

Between the trimmed V and J ends, which lost 7 bases and 2 bases, there was a span of 14 bases. This CDR3 region has 14 residues. CDR1 and CDR2 (germline): SNHLY, FYNNEI. Points on this clonotype: The antigen remains unidentified.

The TCR beta cDNA libraries contained unique molecular identifiers. TCRdb called the PCR reads again in MiXCR, with one record for every CDR3 protein. The top ten hold more than 0.45% of the sample, which has roughly 800,000 distinct CDR3 sequences, less than 35% seen once. The genes are TRBV2 and TRBJ1-2; no clear D gene. This receptor was taken from a girl between 10 and 17 years old with multiple sclerosis. The sequencing input was blood. The CDR3 DNA sequence: TGTGCCAGCACCGGTTACACCGTCAACTATGGCTACACCTTC. Its protein is CASTGYTVNYGYTF. Drawing the rest from reference TRBV2 and TRBJ1-2, the complete variable domain is EPEVTQTPSHQVTQMGQEVILRCVPISNHLYFYWYRQILGQKVEFLVSFYNNEISEKSEIFDDQFSVERPDGSNFTLKIRSTKLEDSAMYFCASTGYTVNYGYTFGSGTRLTVV.